Listed here are 7 T cell receptor beta chains from one sample, sequenced in a study of PD-L1 blockade in urothelial cancer. Repertoires were generated with immunoSEQ multiplex PCR, while TCRdb's copy carries only in-frame clones and drops some. Counted here are 55,000 to 70,000 clones, about four fifths occurring once; the ten biggest clones make up under 5%. This specimen consisted of PBMCs, obtained around atezolizumab (anti-PD-L1) treatment. All receptors come from a man aged 70 or older with urothelial cancer.

The rearrangement links TRBV11-3 to TRBJ2-1, with 10 bases lining up with TRBD2. CDR1 is SGHNT and CDR2 is YENEEA in the germline V gene. Losses at the gene ends were 5 bases for V and 6 bases for J; bases not matched to a gene: 4. This CDR3 has 14 amino acids. The CDR3 DNA sequence: TGTGCCAGCAGCGAAGGGACTAGCGTCAATGAGCAGTTCTTC. Translating it yields CASSEGTSVNEQFF.

This chain uses TRBV28 with TRBJ2-7; TRBD1 agrees at 8 bases. Germline-derived CDR1 and CDR2 are MDHEN and SYDVKM. The CDR3 is made up of 14 amino acids. Trimming removed 8 bases from V and 4 bases from J; junction bases left unmatched: 10. CDR3 sequence reads: CASRSWTGIYEQYF. CDR3 coding DNA: TGTGCCAGCCGATCGTGGACAGGGATATACGAGCAGTACTTC.

The genes are TRBV10-1 and TRBJ2-1; D might be TRBD1 (7 bases). Germline loops: CDR1 WNHNN, CDR2 SYGVQD (reference sequence). This CDR3 is built from 16 residues. V was trimmed by 5 bases and J by 5 bases, leaving 19 bases between them. Here the CDR3 DNA reads TGCGCCAGCAGTTTCTCGACAGGGTGGGAGGACAATGAGCAGTTCTTC. This codes for CASSFSTGWEDNEQFF.

The rearrangement links TRBV21-1 to TRBJ1-5. TRBV21-1 is reported as a pseudogene. This CDR3 spans 16 amino acids. The DNA for the CDR3 is TGTGCCAGCAGCAAAAACCGGTTTATAGGCAATCAGCCCCAGCATTTT. Translated: CASSKNRFIGNQPQHF.

This clone was counted only a few times. The CDR3 spells CASSQDRVEKLFF. CDR3 nucleotide sequence: TGTGCCAGCAGCCAAGACAGGGTAGAAAAACTGTTTTTT. V is TRBV4-2 and J is TRBJ1-4, with D perhaps TRBD1 (5 bases). V was pared by 0 bases and J by 8 bases, with 7 bases between. Looked up from germline, CDR1 is LGHNA and CDR2 is YNFKEQ. This CDR3 is 13 amino acids long.

This chain uses TRBV30 with TRBJ1-2, with 7 bases matching TRBD1. V was pared by 1 base and J by 4 bases, with 12 bases of the junction left unmatched. In germline, CDR1 is GTSNPN, CDR2 SVGIG (reference sequence). The CDR3 totals 16 residues. The CDR3 here is CAWSAPPTGRTYGYTF. CDR3 DNA: TGTGCCTGGAGTGCACCACCGACAGGGAGGACCTATGGCTACACCTTC.

This clone was seen just once. The V gene is TRBV11-2, the J gene TRBJ2-3, with 10 bases matching TRBD1. CDR3 length: 16 residues. V shed 5 bases, J shed 1 base, and the junction held 6 bases outside the gene matches. Per the germline V gene, CDR1 is SGHAT and CDR2 is FQNNGV. CDR3 nucleotide sequence: TGTGCCAGCAGCGACCGGGACAGGGGTGGCACAGATACGCAGTATTTT. Translated, it gives CASSDRDRGGTDTQYF.